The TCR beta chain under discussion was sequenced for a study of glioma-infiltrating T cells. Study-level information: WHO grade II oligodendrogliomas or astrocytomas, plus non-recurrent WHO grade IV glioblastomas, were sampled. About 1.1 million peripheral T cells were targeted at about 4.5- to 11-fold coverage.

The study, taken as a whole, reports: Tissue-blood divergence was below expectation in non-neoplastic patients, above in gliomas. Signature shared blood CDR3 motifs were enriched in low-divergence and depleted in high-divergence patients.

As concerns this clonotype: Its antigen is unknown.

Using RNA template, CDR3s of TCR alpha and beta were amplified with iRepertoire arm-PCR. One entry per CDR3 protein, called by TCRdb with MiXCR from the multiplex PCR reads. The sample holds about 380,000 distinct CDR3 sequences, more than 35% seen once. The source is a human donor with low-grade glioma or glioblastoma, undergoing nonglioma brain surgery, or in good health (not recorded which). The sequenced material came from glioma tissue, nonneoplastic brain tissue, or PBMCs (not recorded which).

The CDR3 spells CSALGLAVAKNIQYF. The CDR3 region has the DNA TGCAGTGCGCTGGGACTAGCGGTAGCCAAAAACATTCAGTACTTC. V and J are TRBV20-1 and TRBJ2-4; the match to TRBD2 covers 11 bases. The length of the CDR3 is 15 residues. The V gene's germline CDR1 is DFQATT and CDR2 SNEGSKA (reference sequence). With 6 bases clipped from V and 0 bases from J, the junction kept 4 bases outside the gene matches.